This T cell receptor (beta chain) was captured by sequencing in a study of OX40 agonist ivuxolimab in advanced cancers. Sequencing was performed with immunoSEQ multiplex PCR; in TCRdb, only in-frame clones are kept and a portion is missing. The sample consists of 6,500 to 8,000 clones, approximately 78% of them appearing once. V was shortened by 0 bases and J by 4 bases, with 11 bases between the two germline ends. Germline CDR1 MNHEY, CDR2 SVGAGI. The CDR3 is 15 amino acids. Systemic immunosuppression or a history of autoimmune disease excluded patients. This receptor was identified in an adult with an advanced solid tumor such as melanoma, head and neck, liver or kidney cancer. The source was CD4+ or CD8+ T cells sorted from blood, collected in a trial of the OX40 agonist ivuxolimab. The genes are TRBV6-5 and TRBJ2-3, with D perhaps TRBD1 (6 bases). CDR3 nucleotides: TGTGCCAGCAGTTACTCCACAGGGTTACCAGATACGCAGTATTTT. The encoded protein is CASSYSTGLPDTQYF.